The 27 T cell receptor beta chains below were found in one sample sequenced in a study of blood T cell repertoires in COVID-19. Generated by immunoSEQ multiplex PCR, the TCRdb table keeps only in-frame clones and is missing some. The repertoire consists of 250,000 to 300,000 clones, with over 85% occurring once and the leading ten covering 2.5% to 3.5%. The sample comprised PBMCs or T cells enriched from blood (not recorded which). The origin of the receptors is a woman aged 50 to 60 who had been exposed to COVID-19.

The chain joins TRBV5-1 to TRBJ1-1, with D maybe TRBD1 (5 bases). Trimming removed 0 bases from V and 4 bases from J, with 7 bases in between. The CDR3 covers 13 residues. The germline CDR1 and CDR2 sequences are SGHRS and YFSETQ. CDR3 sequence (DNA): TGCGCCAGCAGCTTGGACCAGGGCACTGAAGCTTTCTTT. Amino acids: CASSLDQGTEAFF.

J is TRBJ1-5 and V is TRBV19; 9 nucleotides line up with TRBD1. V lost 6 bases, J lost 7 bases, and 10 bases stayed unmatched. Germline CDR1 is LNHDA and CDR2 is SQIVND (reference sequence). This CDR3 contains 15 residues. The CDR3 DNA reads as TGTGCCAGTAGGACAACAGGGGGCGCTTGGCAGCCCCAGCATTTT. Translation: CASRTTGGAWQPQHF.

The chain combines TRBV7-9 with TRBJ2-5, with 9 bases lining up with TRBD2. Unmatched junction bases numbered 7, after V lost 9 bases and J lost 2 bases. This CDR3 is 14 amino acids long. Germline CDR1 reads SEHNR; CDR2 reads FQNEAQ (reference sequence). This CDR3 is CASVAGASQETQYF. Written as DNA, the CDR3 is TGTGCCAGTGTAGCGGGGGCAAGTCAAGAGACCCAGTACTTC. Combining the CDR3 with reference TRBV7-9 and TRBJ2-5 gives the whole variable domain DTGVSQNPRHKITKRGQNVTFRCDPISEHNRLYWYRQTLGQGPEFLTYFQNEAQLEKSRLLSDRFSAERPKGSFSTLEIQRTEQGDSAMYLCASVAGASQETQYFGPGTRLLVL.

This clone was observed once. The chain is built from TRBV7-6 and TRBJ2-1, with 9 bases aligning to TRBD2. Unmatched junction bases numbered 7, after V lost 1 base and J lost 0 bases. Germline CDR1 and CDR2: SGHVS and FNYEAQ. The CDR3 length is 18 residues. CDR3 residues: CASSLGLAGESSYNEQFF. Written as DNA, the CDR3 is TGTGCCAGCAGCTTAGGTTTAGCGGGGGAAAGCTCCTACAATGAGCAGTTCTTC.

The V call is TRBV5-1, the J call TRBJ1-5; no clear D. From germline, CDR1 is SGHRS and CDR2 YFSETQ. The CDR3 spans 15 residues. The V gene lost 0 bases and the J gene lost 4 bases, with 11 bases spanning the gap. The CDR3 region has the DNA TGCGCCAGCAGCTTGGGAGGAAAACCAAATCAGCCCCAGCATTTT. Its translation is CASSLGGKPNQPQHF.

V is TRBV7-2 and J is TRBJ2-3, with 8 bases aligning to TRBD2. V was clipped by 1 base and J by 3 bases; unmatched bases: 6. The CDR3 is 16 amino acids. Germline CDR1 reads SGHTA; CDR2 reads FQGNSA. The CDR3 spells CASSLVAGRGTDTQYF. CDR3 sequence (DNA): TGTGCCAGCAGCTTAGTAGCGGGGCGAGGTACAGATACGCAGTATTTT.

This sequence joins TRBV6-5 and TRBJ2-4; 7 bases align to TRBD1. Germline CDR1 is MNHEY and CDR2 is SVGAGI. V trimming: 2 bases; J trimming: 0 bases; junction bases outside the gene matches: 4. There are 16 residues in the CDR3. CDR3 nucleotide sequence: TGTGCCAGCAGTTACACGCGACAGGGAGCCAAAAACATTCAGTACTTC. Translating gives CASSYTRQGAKNIQYF.

This clone was observed a handful of times. At one of its ends the junction is not consistent with the germline gene, which may arise from a read error. V is TRBV7-7 and J is TRBJ1-4, with TRBD1 matching 10 bases. CDR1 is SSHAT and CDR2 is FNYEAQ in the germline V gene (reference sequence). This CDR3 spans 15 amino acids. DNA of the CDR3: TGTGCTAGCAGCGCCGGACAGGGGGGGAATGAAAAACTGTTTTTT. Translation gives CASSAGQGGNEKLFF.

V is TRBV24-1 and J is TRBJ2-2, with 7 bases lining up with TRBD1. This CDR3 has 19 amino acids. Germline assignment: CDR1 KGHDR and CDR2 SFDVKD. The ends lost 0 bases at V and 0 bases at J; junction bases unmatched: 9. CDR3 in amino acids: CATSDLAQGSPSNTGELFF. The CDR3 coding sequence is TGTGCCACCAGTGATTTGGCACAGGGGTCCCCTTCGAACACCGGGGAGCTGTTTTTT.

This clone has a handful of counts. The chain links TRBV11-1 to TRBJ1-6; D ambiguous. Trimming removed 2 bases at V and 9 bases at J, with 8 bases between. This CDR3 has 13 amino acids. Germline lookup yields CDR1 SGHAT and CDR2 FQDESV (reference sequence). The CDR3 sequence is CASSLTAGSPLHF. CDR3 nucleotides: TGTGCCAGCAGCTTAACTGCAGGTTCACCCCTCCACTTT.

The chain is built from TRBV11-2 and TRBJ2-2; no clear D. V lost 1 base to trimming and J lost 1 base, with 7 bases between them. Germline assignment: CDR1 SGHAT and CDR2 FQNNGV. The CDR3 contains 15 residues. The CDR3, as DNA: TGTGCCAGCAGCTTAGCTGGCAGGAACACCGGGGAGCTGTTTTTT. Protein sequence: CASSLAGRNTGELFF.

J is TRBJ1-5 and V is TRBV27; the D gene is possibly TRBD1 (5 bases). The V and J ends lost 0 bases and 2 bases respectively, with 11 bases between them. Per germline, CDR1 MNHEY and CDR2 SMNVEV (reference sequence). This CDR3 region has 16 residues. The CDR3 sequence is CASSLSGQGGNQPQHF. DNA of the CDR3: TGTGCCAGCAGTTTATCAGGGCAGGGTGGCAATCAGCCCCAGCATTTT.

This chain joins TRBV18 and TRBJ2-1, with 16 nucleotides matching TRBD2. The CDR3 extends over 21 amino acids. Germline lookup yields CDR1 KGHSH and CDR2 LQKENI. Trimming removed 3 bases from V and 0 bases from J; junction bases left unmatched: 11. DNA for the CDR3: TGTGCCAGCTCACCTGATCTTGGGACTAGCGGGGGGGATAGCTCCTACAATGAGCAGTTCTTC. As protein: CASSPDLGTSGGDSSYNEQFF.

Comment on this clone: This sample also contains other DNA sequences that code for the same CDR3. V usage is TRBV30 and J usage is TRBJ1-5, with D possibly matching TRBD1 (6 bases). CDR1 is GTSNPN and CDR2 is SVGIG in the germline V gene (reference sequence). This CDR3 has 13 residues. Trimming left V 0 bases short and J 7 bases short, with 10 bases between. The CDR3 sequence is CAWSVQGNQPQHF. CDR3 DNA sequence: TGTGCCTGGAGTGTTCAGGGGAACCAGCCCCAGCATTTT.

The rearrangement joins TRBV10-3 to TRBJ1-3, with 10 bases identical to TRBD1. After removal of 10 bases from V and 0 bases from J, the junction contained 6 bases not matched to a gene. Germline CDR1 ENHRY, CDR2 SYGVKD. CDR3 size: 15 residues. CDR3 sequence: CATDRGLPSGNTIYF. The CDR3 region has the DNA TGTGCCACCGACAGGGGGCTACCCTCTGGAAACACCATATATTTT.

The V and J genes are TRBV5-1 and TRBJ1-2; 10 bases align to TRBD1. Trimming at V came to 7 bases and at J to 4 bases, leaving 10 bases not matched to a gene. The length of the CDR3 is 15 residues. Germline loops: CDR1 SGHRS, CDR2 YFSETQ. In DNA, the CDR3 is TGCGCCAGCCGCTCGACAGGGGGCCTATCCTATGGCTACACCTTC. Translation: CASRSTGGLSYGYTF.

The chain joins TRBV9 to TRBJ1-2; no definite D call. Trimming pared 3 bases from V and 3 bases from J, leaving 12 bases between. Germline CDR1 SGDLS, CDR2 YYNGEE. The CDR3 is 14 amino acids. The CDR3 nucleotides are TGTGCCAGCAGCGGCCCCCAGGCCTACTATGGCTACACCTTC. It is translated as CASSGPQAYYGYTF.

CDR3 amino acids: CASRDRGGGGYTF. The CDR3 region has the DNA TGTGCCAGCCGCGACAGGGGAGGGGGTGGCTACACCTTC. This chain joins TRBV19 and TRBJ1-2; TRBD1 matches 8 bases. Germline CDR1 and CDR2: LNHDA and SQIVND (reference sequence). Trimming removed 9 bases from V and 7 bases from J; junction bases left unmatched: 10. The CDR3 has 13 amino acids.

The rearrangement links TRBV7-2 to TRBJ1-6, with 7 nucleotides matching TRBD1. This CDR3 comprises 16 residues. Germline lookup yields CDR1 SGHTA and CDR2 FQGNSA. J lost 1 base, V lost 6 bases, and 6 bases had no gene match. Here the CDR3 reads CASSPQGGSYNSPLHF. The CDR3 DNA is TGTGCCAGCAGTCCGCAGGGGGGATCCTATAATTCACCCCTCCACTTT.

This clone showed up just a few times. This CDR3 reads CASSSRLAGDPDTQYF. As DNA, the CDR3 is TGTGCCAGCAGCTCCCGACTAGCGGGGGATCCAGATACGCAGTATTTT. The V gene is TRBV11-2, the J gene TRBJ2-3, with TRBD2 matching 12 bases. This CDR3 is 16 amino acids long. Germline CDR1 and CDR2: SGHAT and FQNNGV. Trimming cost V 4 bases and J 4 bases; bases outside gene matches: 6. Full variable domain (outside the CDR3, taken from reference TRBV11-2 and TRBJ2-3): EAGVAQSPRYKIIEKRQSVAFWCNPISGHATLYWYQQILGQGPKLLIQFQNNGVVDDSQLPKDRFSAERLKGVDSTLKIQPAKLEDSAVYLCASSSRLAGDPDTQYFGPGTRLTVL.

The chain is built from TRBV5-1 and TRBJ2-2; D gene unclear. Germline lookup yields CDR1 SGHRS and CDR2 YFSETQ. The V end lost 8 bases, the J end lost 3 bases, and 8 bases lay between the germline ends. The CDR3 is 12 residues long. The CDR3 bases are TGCGCCAGTAGCCGGGACACCGGGGAGCTGTTTTTT. Translation gives CASSRDTGELFF.

V gene TRBV21-1 combines with J gene TRBJ2-5; whether TRBD2, the table's D call, matches the DNA was not checked. TRBV21-1 is tagged as a pseudogene. The CDR3 contains 12 residues. The CDR3 sequence: CASSKVVETQYF. CDR3 in DNA: TGTGCCAGCAGCAAAGTCGTAGAGACCCAGTACTTC.

The chain uses TRBV18 and TRBJ1-2; TRBD1 agrees at 7 bases. CDR3 size: 15 residues. Trimming cost V 3 bases and J 5 bases; bases outside gene matches: 9. Germline CDR1 KGHSH, CDR2 LQKENI. In nucleotides, the CDR3 is TGTGCCAGCTCACCGGGACAGAGCTCTGGATATGGCTACACCTTC. Translation: CASSPGQSSGYGYTF.

The chain combines TRBV7-2 with TRBJ1-5; D is uncertain. Germline V gene sequence: CDR1 SGHTA, CDR2 FQGNSA. Deletions cut 5 bases from V and 5 bases from J, with 16 bases between. The CDR3 runs 15 residues. This CDR3 reads CASSLNTRGHQPQHF. The CDR3 nucleotides are TGTGCCAGCAGCCTTAACACGAGAGGCCATCAGCCCCAGCATTTT.

V gene TRBV10-3 combines with J gene TRBJ2-1; 10 bases align to TRBD2. The germline CDR1 and CDR2 sequences are ENHRY and SYGVKD. V was clipped by 0 bases and J by 5 bases; unmatched bases: 7. The CDR3 covers 17 residues. DNA for the CDR3: TGTGCCATCAGTGAGTCCAAAGGACTAGCGGAAAACAATGAGCAGTTCTTC. Protein: CAISESKGLAENNEQFF.

The CDR3 reads CASSLQGGMGELFF. The DNA for the CDR3 is TGTGCCAGCAGCTTACAGGGGGGCATGGGGGAGCTGTTTTTT. The rearrangement joins TRBV7-2 to TRBJ2-2; perhaps TRBD1 as D (7 bases). This CDR3 has 14 residues. Germline CDR1 reads SGHTA; CDR2 reads FQGNSA. V lost 2 bases to trimming and J lost 8 bases, with 12 bases between them.

The chain uses TRBV3-1 (or the pseudogene TRBV3-2) and TRBJ2-1; 8 bases are shared with TRBD1. J was trimmed by 1 base and V by 4 bases; bases with no gene match: 6. The CDR3 runs 16 residues. Germline V gives CDR1 LGHDT, CDR2 YNNKEL (reference sequence). CDR3 DNA: TGTGCCAGCAGCCCGAGGACAGGGCGATCCTACAATGAGCAGTTCTTC. This sequence encodes CASSPRTGRSYNEQFF.